Listed below are T cell receptor beta chains from one sample, sequenced in a study of shared clonotypes between healthy human individuals. The protocol was immunoSEQ multiplex PCR, while the TCRdb copy is restricted to in-frame clones and leaves out a portion. This table holds about 1 million clones, roughly 80% found once. Sequencing was done on a sample of memory CD4+ T cells sorted from blood. The source is a man aged 18 to 29 in good health. The CDR3 runs from the conserved cysteine through the conserved F or W. Each record gives: D gene, J gene, clone size, V gene, CDR3 DNA, CDR3 protein. D genes are given only for firm matches. The size field is filled for only some rows; it gives once, few, many or a size class.

-,TRBJ1-1,once,TRBV7-9,TGTGCCAGCAGCTTAGTAGGTCTAACTGAAGCTTTCTTT,CASSLVGLTEAFF
TRBD1,TRBJ2-7,-,TRBV7-9,TGTGCCAGCAGCCCGCGACTGACAGGGTACGAGCAGTACTTC,CASSPRLTGYEQYF
-,TRBJ2-1,-,TRBV7-2,TGTGCCAGCAGCCGGGAAAGCTCCTACAATGAGCAGTTCTTC,CASSRESSYNEQFF
-,TRBJ2-7,once,TRBV21-1,TGTGCCAGCAGCCACGTCGGGGTAGGGCCCGAGCAGTACTTC,CASSHVGVGPEQYF
-,TRBJ1-4,-,TRBV5-1,TGCGCCAGCAGGGAAGGGGGGGCGCAGGAAAAACTGTTTTTT,CASREGGAQEKLFF
-,TRBJ2-6,-,TRBV9,TGTGCCAGCAGCGCTCAGTGGCCCTCTGGGGCCAACGTCCTGACTTTC,CASSAQWPSGANVLTF
-,TRBJ1-4,few,TRBV6-5,TGTGCCAGCAGCTCGATGAATGAAAAACTGTTTTTT,CASSSMNEKLFF
TRBD2,TRBJ2-5,-,TRBV6-4,TGTGCCAGCACCCCCCAGCCCACTAGCGGGGGACTCGGGACCCAGTACTTC,CASTPQPTSGGLGTQYF
TRBD1,TRBJ1-1,-,TRBV19,TGTGCCAGTAGGGGGACAGGGACGGGCAACACTGAAGCTTTCTTT,CASRGTGTGNTEAFF
-,TRBJ1-3,-,TRBV9,TGTGCCAGCAGCGTAGGGGCCGGGGGGTCGGTGGACACCATATATTTT,CASSVGAGGSVDTIYF
-,TRBJ1-5,few,TRBV10-3,TGTGCCATCAGTGATATAGTCGGCAATCAGCCCCAGCATTTT,CAISDIVGNQPQHF
-,TRBJ1-6,once,TRBV2,TGTGCCAGCAGTGATAGGGGGGGCAGGGGCTCCTATAATTCACCCCTCCACTTT,CASSDRGGRGSYNSPLHF
-,TRBJ2-1,few,TRBV20-1,TGCAGTGGTGGGGCCTACAATGAGCAGTTCTTC,CSGGAYNEQFF
-,TRBJ1-4,-,TRBV5-1,TGCGCCAGCAGCCCCGGACAGTTTTTCGGAGAAAAACTGTTTTTT,CASSPGQFFGEKLFF
-,TRBJ2-7,-,TRBV4-3,TGCGCCAGCAGCCCGGACTCCGGCAGGAGCTACGAGCAGTACTTC,CASSPDSGRSYEQYF
TRBD2,TRBJ2-5,-,TRBV9,TGTGCCAGCAGCGTAGGTCTTCTAGCGGGAGGGCCAGAGACCCAGTACTTC,CASSVGLLAGGPETQYF
-,TRBJ1-2,-,TRBV7-2,TGTGCCAGCAGCTTACTCAGAGGAACGGGCGGCTACACCTTC,CASSLLRGTGGYTF
-,TRBJ2-2,-,TRBV5-1,TGCGCCAGCAGCTCGTCACTTGCCACCGGGGAGCTGTTTTTT,CASSSSLATGELFF
-,TRBJ2-3,-,TRBV11-3,TGTGCCAGCAGCTCTAGGGGGGAGGGCCTCCCGTCTAGCACAGATACGCAGTATTTT,CASSSRGEGLPSSTDTQYF
-,TRBJ1-6,once,TRBV10-1,TGCGCCAGCAGTGATGACAGGACTTCACCCCTCCACTTT,CASSDDRTSPLHF
-,TRBJ2-3,-,TRBV6-5,TGTGCCAGCAACCCGGGACTTCGCACAGATACGCAGTATTTT,CASNPGLRTDTQYF
-,TRBJ2-7,-,TRBV20-1,TGCAGTGCTAGGGACGCGGGGCAGTACTTC,CSARDAGQYF
-,TRBJ1-2,-,TRBV11-2,TGTGCCAGCAGCTTAGCCTCGGCCCTGGCCGGCTACACCTTC,CASSLASALAGYTF